This TCR beta chain was sequenced in a study of control samples from healthy donors and cancer patients. The table came from immunoSEQ multiplex PCR; TCRdb's copy has only in-frame clones and leaves some out. The sample has around 150,000 clones, less than 95% seen once. This clone was picked up one time. Sequencing input: PBMCs. The receptor was isolated from a man aged 55 to 70 with colorectal cancer.

The CDR3 DNA sequence: TGTGCCAGCAGTTTAGGGCACGGACAGGGGGAGGATGGCAATCAGCCCCAGCATTTT. Its protein product is CASSLGHGQGEDGNQPQHF. The J gene is TRBJ1-5, the V gene TRBV28, with 10 bases lining up with TRBD1. The V segment lost 2 bases and the J segment 2 bases; nucleotides outside the gene matches: 12. Germline CDR1 MDHEN, CDR2 SYDVKM. This CDR3 is built from 19 residues.